Each of the 29 T cell receptor beta chains below was sequenced from the same sample in a study of early T cells in non-severe SARS-CoV-2 infection. TCRdb itself ran the 5' RACE reads through MiXCR, one entry per CDR3 protein. Of 25,000 to 35,000 distinct CDR3 sequences listed, 5% to 5.5% are singletons. Sequencing was done on a sample of whole blood. The receptors were sampled from an adult who was a healthcare worker with PCR-confirmed SARS-CoV-2 infection or an uninfected control (not recorded which).

Many counts were recorded for this clonotype. The rearrangement joins TRBV3-1 to TRBJ2-2; D not resolved. V shed 2 bases and J shed 5 bases, with 18 bases lying between them. There are 17 residues in the CDR3. CDR1 LGHDT and CDR2 YNNKEL come from the germline V gene (reference sequence). CDR3 nucleotide sequence: TGTGCCAGCAGCCAACTAAGGAGACAATTCTATACCGGGGAGCTGTTTTTT. It codes for CASSQLRRQFYTGELFF.

This clonotype has only a few counts. The genes are TRBV10-1 and TRBJ2-1; D is undetermined. The germline V gene encodes CDR1 WNHNN and CDR2 SYGVQD (reference sequence). The CDR3 runs to 13 residues. Trimming left V 3 bases short and J 5 bases short, with 8 bases between. CDR3 sequence reads: CASSEPENNEQFF. Written as DNA, the CDR3 is TGCGCCAGCAGTGAACCCGAAAACAATGAGCAGTTCTTC.

This sequence joins TRBV20-1 and TRBJ2-1; TRBD2 aligns across 12 bases. V lost 1 base and J lost 6; bases outside the gene matches: 10. The CDR3 runs to 17 residues. Germline V lookup: CDR1 DFQATT, CDR2 SNEGSKA (reference sequence). The CDR3 reads CSARARASGRAANEQFF. The CDR3 DNA reads as TGCAGTGCTAGAGCTCGAGCTAGCGGGAGGGCAGCCAATGAGCAGTTCTTC.

This clonotype was counted a few times. The CDR3 nucleotides are TGTGCCAGCAGCAGGACGGAGCTTACTAAAGAGACCCAGTACTTC. This gives the protein CASSRTELTKETQYF. The V and J genes are TRBV2 and TRBJ2-5; D unclear. Trimming left V 6 bases short and J 3 bases short, with 17 bases between. Germline loops: CDR1 SNHLY, CDR2 FYNNEI. The CDR3 totals 15 residues.

There are many counts of this clonotype. J is TRBJ2-1 and V is TRBV5-1; TRBD2 matches at 12 bases. The CDR3 loop spans 17 amino acids. The V gene's germline CDR1 is SGHRS and CDR2 YFSETQ. J was trimmed by 4 bases and V by 0 bases; bases with no gene match: 5. CDR3 sequence reads: CASSLEASGRAYNEQFF. CDR3 nucleotide sequence: TGCGCCAGCAGCTTGGAGGCTAGCGGGAGGGCTTACAATGAGCAGTTCTTC.

This clonotype was detected ten times or more. The J gene is TRBJ1-1, the V gene TRBV7-8; D not resolved. The germline V and J ends were trimmed by 5 bases and 5 bases, with 15 bases remaining between them. Per the germline V gene, CDR1 is SGHVS and CDR2 is FQNEAQ. The CDR3 covers 14 residues. The CDR3: CASSPSLGRTEAFF. CDR3 in DNA: TGTGCCAGCAGCCCCAGTCTGGGTCGGACTGAAGCTTTCTTT.

This clonotype is classed as medium-sized (0.01 to 0.1%). The chain has TRBV7-6 and TRBJ1-1, with D perhaps matching TRBD1 (5 bases). CDR1 is SGHVS, CDR2 FNYEAQ, per germline. V lost 1 base and J lost 1, with 16 bases in between. The CDR3 totals 17 residues. The CDR3 loop is CASSLGSQGLRNTEAFF. Here the CDR3 DNA reads TGTGCCAGCAGCTTAGGAAGTCAGGGACTGCGGAACACTGAAGCTTTCTTT.

This clonotype is labeled as medium-sized. The chain couples TRBV4-2 to TRBJ2-7, with TRBD2 matching over 13 bases. Trimming at V came to 4 bases and at J to 5 bases, leaving 8 bases not matched to a gene. CDR3 size: 16 residues. Germline V gene sequence: CDR1 LGHNA, CDR2 YNFKEQ. Here the CDR3 reads CASSPGTSGTWHEQYF. CDR3 coding DNA: TGTGCCAGCAGCCCCGGGACTAGCGGGACCTGGCACGAGCAGTACTTC.

This clonotype was counted ten times or more. The chain links TRBV12-3 or TRBV12-4 to TRBJ2-7; maybe TRBD1 (6 bases). The V end lost 6 bases, the J end lost 8 bases, and 14 bases lay between the germline ends. The CDR3 is 12 residues long. CDR3 sequence reads: CASRSARDKQYF. The DNA for the CDR3 is TGTGCCAGCAGGTCCGCCCGGGACAAGCAGTACTTC.

At least ten counts were recorded for this clonotype. CDR3: CASSQMDGYTF. The CDR3 DNA is TGTGCCAGCAGCCAAATGGATGGCTACACCTTC. The chain couples TRBV3-1 to TRBJ1-2; D gene uncertain. V was cut by 2 bases and J by 6 bases, with 4 bases left in between. The CDR3 length is 11 residues. Germline CDR1 LGHDT, CDR2 YNNKEL (reference sequence).

In this sample, this clonotype turned up many times. The chain links TRBV6-2 or TRBV6-3 to TRBJ2-7; perhaps TRBD2 as D (6 bases). Between the trimmed V and J ends, which lost 8 bases and 5 bases, there was a span of 13 bases. The length of the CDR3 is 12 residues. Looked up from germline, CDR1 is MNHEY and CDR2 is SVGEGT. The CDR3 nucleotides are TGTGCCAGCCGGGGGAACGGGAACGAGCAGTACTTC. Encoded protein: CASRGNGNEQYF.

This clonotype was seen at least ten times. V usage is TRBV3-1 and J usage is TRBJ2-1, with D possibly TRBD1 on 5 matching bases. V shed 4 bases and J shed 2 bases, with 9 bases lying between them. CDR1 and CDR2 (germline): LGHDT, YNNKEL (reference sequence). This CDR3 is built from 14 residues. The CDR3 DNA follows: TGTGCCAGCAGCCGAACAGGAGCCTACAATGAGCAGTTCTTC. Amino acid sequence: CASSRTGAYNEQFF.

The chain employs TRBV6-2 or TRBV6-3 and TRBJ2-5; no reliable D call. Looked up from germline, CDR1 is MNHEY and CDR2 is SVGEGT. This CDR3 contains 13 residues. V lost 2 bases to trimming and J lost 5 bases, with 9 bases between them. The CDR3 region has the DNA TGTGCCAGCAGTTACGTTCCAAGCGAGACCCAGTACTTC. This gives the protein CASSYVPSETQYF.

The chain uses TRBV20-1 and TRBJ1-3; 10 bases agree with TRBD1. After removal of 0 bases from V and 3 bases from J, the junction contained 8 bases not matched to a gene. CDR3 length equals 17 residues. Germline V CDR1 and CDR2: DFQATT, SNEGSKA (reference sequence). CDR3 sequence reads: CSARDLTGGADGNTIYF. Written as DNA, the CDR3 is TGCAGTGCTAGAGATTTGACAGGGGGCGCCGATGGAAACACCATATATTTT.

The gene calls are TRBV14 and TRBJ2-1; D is perhaps TRBD2 (5 bases). Trimming pared 1 base from V and 3 bases from J, leaving 13 bases between. The CDR3 contains 16 residues. Germline CDR1 SGHDN, CDR2 FVKESK. The DNA for the CDR3 is TGTGCCAGCAGCCAAGTTGTTAGCGCGGTCTACAATGAGCAGTTCTTC. It specifies CASSQVVSAVYNEQFF.

This clonotype was counted between two and nine times. J is TRBJ2-5 and V is TRBV5-1; 8 nucleotides line up with TRBD2. V shed 2 bases and J 0 bases; nucleotides not matched to a gene: 3. CDR1 is SGHRS and CDR2 is YFSETQ in the germline V gene. The CDR3 runs 15 residues. This CDR3 is CASSFASGHQETQYF. CDR3 nucleotides: TGCGCCAGCAGCTTCGCTAGCGGGCACCAAGAGACCCAGTACTTC.

This clonotype was observed many times. This chain uses TRBV2 with TRBJ1-1; D not certain. The CDR3 runs to 13 residues. V lost 6 bases and J 4 bases, leaving 12 bases between the germline ends. Germline CDR1 is SNHLY and CDR2 is FYNNEI. CDR3 in amino acids: CASRATDPTEAFF. As DNA, the CDR3 is TGTGCCAGCAGGGCCACAGACCCCACTGAAGCTTTCTTT.

By frequency in the sample, this clonotype is medium-sized (0.01 to 0.1%). The chain uses TRBV2 and TRBJ2-1; D is uncertain. The CDR3 sequence is 11 residues long. V shed 4 bases and J shed 9 bases, with 7 bases lying between them. Germline values: CDR1 SNHLY, CDR2 FYNNEI. CDR3 coding DNA: TGTGCCAGCAGTGTAGCCAGTGAGCAGTTCTTC. This codes for CASSVASEQFF.

The chain is built from TRBV7-9 and TRBJ2-7, with TRBD1 matching 7 bases. Germline CDR1 reads SEHNR; CDR2 reads FQNEAQ (reference sequence). The ends lost 3 bases at V and 0 bases at J; junction bases unmatched: 29. CDR3 length: 23 amino acids. The CDR3 is CASSFLRSPDRAPLVHSSYEQYF. CDR3 sequence (DNA): TGTGCCAGCAGCTTCCTCCGGTCTCCCGACAGGGCCCCACTAGTACACAGCTCCTACGAGCAGTACTTC.

Many counts were recorded for this clonotype. This rearrangement joins TRBV7-6 to TRBJ2-7; TRBD2 matches 12 bases. Germline assignment: CDR1 SGHVS and CDR2 FNYEAQ. V trimming: 1 base; J trimming: 0 bases; junction bases outside the gene matches: 13. The CDR3 extends over 20 amino acids. The CDR3 DNA sequence: TGTGCCAGCAGCTTAGTACTAGCGGGAGGTGGGGCCCTGAGCTCCTACGAGCAGTACTTC. Translation gives CASSLVLAGGGALSSYEQYF.

This clonotype was observed a few times. CDR3 region: CASSIPGQYNEQFF. The CDR3 coding sequence is TGTGCCAGCAGCATCCCGGGACAATACAATGAGCAGTTCTTC. The chain is built from TRBV11-2 and TRBJ2-1; D might be TRBD1 (6 bases). V was clipped by 5 bases and J by 4 bases, with 12 bases between them. The germline CDR1 and CDR2 sequences are SGHAT and FQNNGV. The CDR3 totals 14 residues.

This clonotype has more than one count but fewer than ten. The J gene is TRBJ2-1, the V gene TRBV24-1, with TRBD2 identical over 8 bases. The V gene's germline CDR1 is KGHDR and CDR2 SFDVKD. J gave up 7 bases and V 5 bases, and 3 bases lay outside the gene matches. There are 13 residues in the CDR3. DNA for the CDR3: TGTGCCACCAGTGGGTTAGCGGGGAATGAGCAGTTCTTC. Residues: CATSGLAGNEQFF.

This clonotype was observed at least ten times. The rearrangement uses TRBV7-6 and TRBJ1-2; the match to TRBD1 covers 7 bases. This CDR3 contains 16 residues. After removal of 5 bases from V and 3 bases from J, the junction contained 12 bases not matched to a gene. Germline loops: CDR1 SGHVS, CDR2 FNYEAQ. The CDR3 nucleotides are TGTGCCAGCAGCCCGACGACAGGGAGGATCCACTATGGCTACACCTTC. Its protein product is CASSPTTGRIHYGYTF.

This clonotype has a count of ten or more. CDR3: CASSKTGNQPQHF. The CDR3 nucleotides read TGTGCCAGCAGCAAGACAGGGAATCAGCCCCAGCATTTT. This chain uses TRBV5-8 with TRBJ1-5; 7 bases align to TRBD1. Germline CDR1 and CDR2: SGHTS and YDEGEE. The ends lost 4 bases at V and 4 bases at J; junction bases unmatched: 2. The length of the CDR3 is 13 residues.

This clonotype was recorded a few times. The genes are TRBV18 and TRBJ2-2; D not certain. The V end lost 1 base, the J end lost 6 bases, and 9 bases lay between the germline ends. This CDR3 has 14 residues. Germline V CDR1 and CDR2: KGHSH, LQKENI. CDR3 coding DNA: TGTGCCAGCTCACCACGTTTGGAGTCCGGGGAGCTGTTTTTT. Encoded protein: CASSPRLESGELFF.

This clonotype was seen ten or more times. The chain combines TRBV11-2 with TRBJ2-7; tentatively, D is TRBD1 (5 bases). The CDR3 loop spans 13 amino acids. Trimming removed 9 bases from V and 3 bases from J, with 15 bases in between. Per the germline V gene, CDR1 is SGHAT and CDR2 is FQNNGV. CDR3 in DNA: TGTGCCAGGGTAGCAGGGCAGTACTACGAGCAGTACTTC. Translating gives CARVAGQYYEQYF.

This chain joins TRBV6-2 or TRBV6-3 and TRBJ1-1; D gene ambiguous. Deletions cut 2 bases from V and 3 bases from J, with 10 bases between. This CDR3 is built from 14 residues. Germline V gene data show CDR1 as MNHEY and CDR2 as SVGEGT. Written as DNA, the CDR3 is TGTGCCAGCAGTTACGGGCCCCGGGACACTGAAGCTTTCTTT. It is translated as CASSYGPRDTEAFF.

This clonotype was picked up many times. The V call is TRBV5-1, the J call TRBJ2-2; 9 bases map to TRBD2. The CDR3 contains 15 residues. The J segment lost 1 base and the V segment lost 6 bases, leaving 4 bases of the junction unmatched. Germline loops: CDR1 SGHRS, CDR2 YFSETQ. CDR3 loop: CASTLAGENTGELFF. Here the CDR3 DNA reads TGCGCCAGCACCTTAGCGGGGGAGAACACCGGGGAGCTGTTTTTT.

This clonotype has just a few counts. This sequence joins TRBV7-9 and TRBJ2-2; 7 bases align to TRBD2. The CDR3 is made up of 15 amino acids. V lost 4 bases and J lost 1; bases outside the gene matches: 3. In germline, CDR1 is SEHNR, CDR2 FQNEAQ (reference sequence). CDR3 sequence: CASSWSGMNTGELFF. CDR3 DNA sequence: TGTGCCAGCAGCTGGAGCGGGATGAACACCGGGGAGCTGTTTTTT.